This T cell receptor beta chain was obtained from a study of radiotherapy plus CTLA-4 blockade in lung cancer. Background on the study: An objective response was seen in 15% to 20% of patients, and disease control in roughly 28%.

The assay was immunoSEQ multiplex PCR, and TCRdb's table has in-frame clones only and misses some. Of more than 95,000 clones listed, roughly 80% are singletons. In germline, CDR1 is SGHRS, CDR2 YFSETQ. CDR3 length equals 16 residues. V lost 4 bases, J lost 3 bases, and 16 bases lay in between. The chain uses TRBV5-1 and TRBJ1-4; D gene uncertain. The sample was peripheral blood, taken from a patient treated with radiotherapy plus ipilimumab. The sequence derives from a human donor with non-small cell lung cancer who had a partial response to radiotherapy plus ipilimumab. The CDR3 DNA sequence: TGCGCCAGCAGCCAGACTTCCCCTCGGGCTAATGAAAAACTGTTTTTT. Translating it yields CASSQTSPRANEKLFF.